Listed here are 12 T cell receptor beta chains from one sample, sequenced in a study of blood T cells in healthy people across ages. Using a J-beta primer mix together with a sample-barcoded 5' primer, a second PCR was run for about 7 to 12 cycles. TCRdb ran MiXCR on the 5' RACE reads and lists one entry per CDR3 protein. The table records about 1.8 million distinct CDR3 sequences, about 50% of them present only once. The sequenced material came from blood. All receptors come from a woman in her forties in good health.

The rearrangement joins TRBV6-6 to TRBJ1-6, with D unresolved. Trimming left V 6 bases short and J 0 bases short, with 15 bases between. Germline CDR1 MNHNY, CDR2 SVGAGI (reference sequence). The CDR3 is 17 residues long. CDR3 protein: CASRAWAASSYNSPLHF. The CDR3 region has the DNA TGTGCCAGCAGAGCCTGGGCAGCCAGCTCCTATAATTCACCCCTCCACTTT.

V gene TRBV4-1 combines with J gene TRBJ2-7; D is unclear. The germline gives CDR1 MGHRA, CDR2 YSYEKL. V lost 3 bases to trimming and J lost 3 bases, with 12 bases between them. CDR3 size: 14 residues. DNA of the CDR3: TGCGCCAGCAGCCAGGCCTCTTTGGGCTACGAGCAGTACTTC. Translated: CASSQASLGYEQYF.

This clonotype was recorded a few times. The chain recombines TRBV6-2 or TRBV6-3 with TRBJ1-2, with D unresolved. The V and J ends lost 6 bases and 6 bases respectively, with 14 bases between them. Germline CDR1 MNHEY, CDR2 SVGEGT. The length of the CDR3 is 13 residues. CDR3 in DNA: TGTGCCAGCAGATACGACATGCGGAATGGCTACACCTTC. It encodes CASRYDMRNGYTF.

Worth noting for this clonotype: Germline and junction disagree at one end, which may indicate a read error. J is TRBJ1-2 and V is TRBV6-6, with D maybe TRBD1 (5 bases). Germline lookup yields CDR1 MNHNY and CDR2 SVGAGI (reference sequence). The CDR3 covers 13 residues. CDR3 loop: CASTPDTNYGYTF. For the CDR3, the DNA is TGTGCCAGCACGCCGGACACGAACTACGGCTACACCTTC.

The chain is built from TRBV20-1 and TRBJ2-1; no clear D. Trimming took 8 bases from V and 5 from J, leaving 13 bases between them. CDR1 is DFQATT and CDR2 is SNEGSKA in the germline V gene (reference sequence). CDR3 length: 12 residues. CDR3 DNA sequence: TGCAGTACAACATGGGGTAACAATGAGCAGTTCTTC. Its protein is CSTTWGNNEQFF.

This chain connects TRBV6-5 to TRBJ2-3; D gene ambiguous. CDR3 size: 12 residues. V dropped 1 base and J dropped 10 bases, with 9 bases sitting between them. Germline V gives CDR1 MNHEY, CDR2 SVGAGI. For the CDR3, the DNA is TGTGCCAGCAGTTACTTACGTGGATCGCAGTATTTT. This codes for CASSYLRGSQYF.

The sample holds a few counts of this clonotype. The chain is built from TRBV4-3 and TRBJ2-3; 9 nucleotides align to TRBD2. CDR1 and CDR2 from the germline V gene are LGHNA and YSLEER. The CDR3 has 18 amino acids. V lost 1 base and J lost 3; bases outside the gene matches: 11. The CDR3 region has the DNA TGCGCCAGCAGCCAAGTTGCATTGCCTAGCGGGGAAACAGATACGCAGTATTTT. Translation gives CASSQVALPSGETDTQYF.

This clonotype appeared once. The chain is built from TRBV3-1 and TRBJ1-2; 11 bases align to TRBD1. Trimming took 1 base from V and 8 from J; bases not matched to a gene: 3. CDR1 is LGHDT, CDR2 YNNKEL, per germline (reference sequence). This CDR3 contains 14 residues. CDR3 in amino acids: CASSQVRTGGGYTF. For the CDR3, the DNA is TGTGCCAGCAGCCAAGTAAGGACAGGGGGCGGCTACACCTTC.

The genes are TRBV15 and TRBJ1-6, with no clear D. The germline gives CDR1 LNHNV, CDR2 YYDKDF (reference sequence). The V gene lost 3 bases and the J gene lost 14 bases, with 11 bases spanning the gap. CDR3 length equals 12 residues. As DNA, the CDR3 is TGTGCCACCAGCAGGTTTCAGGCAACCCTCCACTTT. Protein sequence: CATSRFQATLHF.

The V call is TRBV15, the J call TRBJ1-5; D may be TRBD1 (6 bases). The CDR3 has 15 residues. Looked up from germline, CDR1 is LNHNV and CDR2 is YYDKDF (reference sequence). V lost 1 base, J lost 7 bases, and 14 bases lay in between. The CDR3: CATSRVGTRTQPQHF. The CDR3 nucleotides read TGTGCCACCAGCAGAGTCGGGACAAGAACCCAGCCCCAGCATTTT. The whole variable domain, remainder taken from reference TRBV15 and TRBJ1-5, is DAMVIQNPRYQVTQFGKPVTLSCSQTLNHNVMYWYQQKSSQAPKLLFHYYDKDFNNEADTPDNFQSRRPNTSFCFLDIRSPGLGDTAMYLCATSRVGTRTQPQHFGDGTRLSIL.

The chain employs TRBV6-5 and TRBJ2-1; D is undetermined. V shed 0 bases and J shed 4 bases, with 10 bases lying between them. The CDR3 extends over 15 amino acids. CDR1 is MNHEY, CDR2 SVGAGI, per germline. This CDR3 is CASSYSVTDYNEQFF. The CDR3 DNA reads TGTGCCAGCAGTTACTCTGTTACAGATTACAATGAGCAGTTCTTC.

The genes are TRBV29-1 and TRBJ1-5, with a weak D call TRBD1 (6 bases). CDR3 length: 14 residues. V gave up 4 bases and J gave up 0 bases, with 10 bases separating them. Per the germline V gene, CDR1 is SQVTM and CDR2 is ANQGSEA. CDR3 coding DNA: TGCAGCGTTGTGTTGGACAGTAGCAATCAGCCCCAGCATTTT. Residues: CSVVLDSSNQPQHF.